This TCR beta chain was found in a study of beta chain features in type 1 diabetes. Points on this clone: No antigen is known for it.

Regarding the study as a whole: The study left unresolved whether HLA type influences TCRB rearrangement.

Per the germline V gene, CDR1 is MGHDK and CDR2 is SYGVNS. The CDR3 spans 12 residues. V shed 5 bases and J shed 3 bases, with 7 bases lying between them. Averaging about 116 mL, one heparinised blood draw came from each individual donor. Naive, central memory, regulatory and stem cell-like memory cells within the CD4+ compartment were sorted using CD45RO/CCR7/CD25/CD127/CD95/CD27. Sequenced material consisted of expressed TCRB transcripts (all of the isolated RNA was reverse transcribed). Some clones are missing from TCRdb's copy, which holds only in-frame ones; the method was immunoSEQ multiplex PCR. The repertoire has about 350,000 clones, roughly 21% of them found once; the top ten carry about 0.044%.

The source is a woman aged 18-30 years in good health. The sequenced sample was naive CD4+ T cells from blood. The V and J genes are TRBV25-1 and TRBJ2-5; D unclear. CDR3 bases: TGTGCCAGCAGTCCCCTAGAAGAGACCCAGTACTTC. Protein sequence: CASSPLEETQYF.